The 26 T cell receptor beta chains given below trace back to one sample, sequenced in a study of T cells in Graves' hyperthyroidism and ophthalmopathy (dated by TCRdb to the late 2010s). The library was produced with multiplex PCR. Sequencing was carried out with an Illumina HiSeq 2000. The TCR beta CDR3 regions were amplified from the RNA transcripts. The first round of RT-PCR for the TCR CDR3 was performed with the HTBI primer set and the Qiagen OneStep RT-PCR kit. TCRdb reprocessed the public reads (quality trimming at Q25 with fastp, clone calling with MiXCR) and kept in-frame beta chains. Identical CDR3 protein sequences are pooled into one entry, listed with their most common genes and DNA. Within this sample are a few hundred thousand distinct CDR3 sequences, with 15% of them counted one time only. Approximately 29% of the sample rests with the top ten. The sequencing input was blood. These receptor sequences come from a woman in her 30s with Graves' hyperthyroidism.

This clonotype was recorded many times. The chain is built from TRBV28 and TRBJ1-6; D gene unclear. The CDR3 sequence is 14 residues long. Germline V gene lookup returns CDR1 MDHEN and CDR2 SYDVKM. V was pared by 3 bases and J by 7 bases, with 10 bases between. The CDR3 DNA reads TGTGCCAGCAGTTTCTCGGCCCCCAATTCACCCCTCCACTTT. It yields the protein CASSFSAPNSPLHF.

The genes are TRBV29-1 and TRBJ2-3, with 12 bases identical to TRBD1. Trimming removed 7 bases from V and 4 bases from J; junction bases left unmatched: 12. The CDR3 sequence is 16 residues long. Germline-derived CDR1 and CDR2 are SQVTM and ANQGSEA. CDR3 protein: CSAGTGGAWRSDTQYF. CDR3 nucleotides: TGCAGCGCCGGGACAGGGGGCGCGTGGCGTTCAGATACGCAGTATTTT.

The DNA of the CDR3 is TGCAGCGTTGACCGCAGGACAGATACGCAGTATTTT. Protein: CSVDRRTDTQYF. The genes are TRBV29-1 and TRBJ2-3; D is unresolved. CDR3 length: 12 amino acids. Trimming took 3 bases from V and 3 from J, leaving 7 bases between them. Germline values: CDR1 SQVTM, CDR2 ANQGSEA.

This clonotype was observed a handful of times. V usage is TRBV18 and J usage is TRBJ2-3; the match to TRBD2 covers 9 bases. Germline assignment: CDR1 KGHSH and CDR2 LQKENI. This CDR3 is built from 17 residues. J was trimmed by 6 bases and V by 2 bases; bases with no gene match: 12. The CDR3 region has the DNA TGTGCCAGCTCACCAAATCGAGCGGGAGGCGGGCTGGATACGCAGTATTTT. This gives the protein CASSPNRAGGGLDTQYF.

As DNA, the CDR3 is TGTGCCAGCAGCCCGCCCGGGACTAGCGGGAGCAATGAGCAGTACTTC. This gives the protein CASSPPGTSGSNEQYF. The J gene is TRBJ2-7, the V gene TRBV7-2; 14 bases match TRBD2. This CDR3 spans 16 amino acids. V was clipped by 5 bases and J by 7 bases; unmatched bases: 10. Germline V gene sequence: CDR1 SGHTA, CDR2 FQGNSA. The variable domain in full, with the rest retrieved from reference TRBV7-2 and TRBJ2-7, is GAGVSQSPSNKVTEKGKDVELRCDPISGHTALYWYRQSLGQGLEFLIYFQGNSAPDKSGLPSDRFSAERTGGSVSTLTIQRTQQEDSAVYLCASSPPGTSGSNEQYFGPGTRLTVT.

This clonotype has only a few counts. The rearrangement links TRBV27 to TRBJ2-3; TRBD2 matches 8 bases. From germline, CDR1 is MNHEY and CDR2 SMNVEV (reference sequence). This CDR3 has 17 amino acids. V trimming: 6 bases; J trimming: 2 bases; junction bases outside the gene matches: 13. The CDR3 spells CASRAVAYGRATDTQYF. In nucleotides, the CDR3 is TGTGCCAGCAGGGCCGTGGCATACGGGAGGGCCACAGATACGCAGTATTTT.

The chain employs TRBV20-1 and TRBJ2-1; 7 bases align to TRBD1. The V gene end was trimmed by 2 bases and the J gene end by 3 bases; junction bases not matched to a gene: 4. The CDR3 has 14 residues. Germline V gene sequence: CDR1 DFQATT, CDR2 SNEGSKA (reference sequence). The CDR3 coding sequence is TGCAGTGCTAGATGGGGGACAGTCTACAATGAGCAGTTCTTC. Translated, it gives CSARWGTVYNEQFF.

This clonotype was detected ten times or more. The chain has TRBV28 and TRBJ1-6; D is possibly TRBD1 (5 bases). This CDR3 is built from 13 residues. From germline, CDR1 is MDHEN and CDR2 SYDVKM. The V gene lost 6 bases and the J gene lost 6 bases, with 9 bases spanning the gap. The CDR3 reads CASSQGSNSPLHF. The DNA of the CDR3 is TGTGCCAGCAGCCAGGGAAGTAATTCACCCCTCCACTTT.

This clonotype was detected ten times or more. This rearrangement joins TRBV7-8 to TRBJ1-4; no definite D call. The CDR3 is 15 amino acids. CDR1 is SGHVS and CDR2 is FQNEAQ in the germline V gene. Trimming took 8 bases from V and 2 from J, leaving 15 bases between them. The CDR3 DNA sequence: TGTGCCAGCTCCCTAGATACCGTTACTAATGAAAAACTGTTTTTT. The encoded protein is CASSLDTVTNEKLFF.

Many counts were recorded for this clonotype. The J gene is TRBJ1-1, the V gene TRBV9; weak D call: TRBD1 (6 bases). Germline CDR1 and CDR2: SGDLS and YYNGEE. V shed 4 bases and J shed 2 bases, with 15 bases lying between them. The length of the CDR3 is 15 residues. CDR3 bases: TGTGCCAGCAGCCCACTAGACAGGTACAACACTGAAGCTTTCTTT. Translation: CASSPLDRYNTEAFF.

This clonotype was seen many times. V and J are TRBV28 and TRBJ2-3; maybe TRBD1 (5 bases). Per germline, CDR1 MDHEN and CDR2 SYDVKM. The germline V and J ends were trimmed by 7 bases and 6 bases, with 11 bases remaining between them. The CDR3 runs to 12 residues. CDR3: CASTTTGDTQYF. The CDR3 coding sequence is TGTGCCAGCACCACCACAGGTGATACGCAGTATTTT. The variable domain in full, with the rest retrieved from reference TRBV28 and TRBJ2-3, is DVKVTQSSRYLVKRTGEKVFLECVQDMDHENMFWYRQDPGLGLRLIYFSYDVKMKEKGDIPEGYSVSREKKERFSLILESASTNQTSMYLCASTTTGDTQYFGPGTRLTVL.

In its sample, this clonotype was seen many times. The rearrangement joins TRBV7-9 to TRBJ2-3; 14 bases agree with TRBD2. The CDR3 consists of 17 residues. The germline CDR1 and CDR2 sequences are SEHNR and FQNEAQ (reference sequence). Trimming cost V 5 bases and J 1 base; bases outside gene matches: 5. CDR3 protein: CASSQTSGRACTDTQYF. The CDR3 DNA sequence: TGTGCCAGCAGCCAGACTAGCGGGAGGGCCTGCACAGATACGCAGTATTTT. The complete variable domain, with remaining parts taken from reference TRBV7-9 and TRBJ2-3, reads DTGVSQNPRHKITKRGQNVTFRCDPISEHNRLYWYRQTLGQGPEFLTYFQNEAQLEKSRLLSDRFSAERPKGSFSTLEIQRTEQGDSAMYLCASSQTSGRACTDTQYFGPGTRLTVL.

In its sample, this clonotype was seen a few times. V is TRBV27 and J is TRBJ2-1, with a possible D match to TRBD2 (5 bases). CDR3 size: 11 residues. Looked up from germline, CDR1 is MNHEY and CDR2 is SMNVEV (reference sequence). V lost 3 bases and J 13 bases, leaving 10 bases between the germline ends. CDR3 amino acids: CASSFGLLQFF. Written as DNA, the CDR3 is TGTGCCAGCAGTTTCGGACTCCTTCAGTTCTTC.

This clonotype was detected a few times. The chain joins TRBV5-1 to TRBJ2-1; 8 nucleotides agree with TRBD2. This CDR3 has 18 residues. Germline loops: CDR1 SGHRS, CDR2 YFSETQ. Germline trimming cut 0 bases from V and 9 bases from J; bases unmatched to any gene: 17. The CDR3 here is CASSLVGGRPALQGEQFF. CDR3 DNA sequence: TGCGCCAGCAGCTTGGTCGGCGGGAGGCCCGCCTTACAAGGTGAGCAGTTCTTC.

This clonotype was picked up many times. The genes are TRBV12-3 or TRBV12-4 and TRBJ2-1; D unclear. This CDR3 is built from 12 residues. The V end was cut by 4 bases, the J end by 0 bases, with 1 base between. The CDR3, as DNA: TGTGCCAGCAGTTACTCCTACAATGAGCAGTTCTTC. Protein sequence: CASSYSYNEQFF.

This clonotype was seen only a few times. The chain couples TRBV5-5 to TRBJ1-5; tentative D call: TRBD1 (5 bases). Trimming removed 0 bases from V and 6 bases from J, with 16 bases in between. The CDR3 spans 16 residues. Germline V gene sequence: CDR1 SGHKS, CDR2 YYEKEE (reference sequence). CDR3 DNA sequence: TGTGCCAGCAGCTTGGTTCCGGGGCAGGGCGGTCAGCCCCAGCATTTT. It yields the protein CASSLVPGQGGQPQHF.

V and J are TRBV9 and TRBJ1-2; maybe TRBD1 (6 bases). Trimming removed 4 bases from V and 0 bases from J, with 16 bases in between. The germline gives CDR1 SGDLS, CDR2 YYNGEE. The CDR3 is 16 amino acids. The CDR3 coding sequence is TGTGCCAGCAGCTCAGGAGGGACAAAAGCTAACTATGGCTACACCTTC. Its translation is CASSSGGTKANYGYTF.

Ten or more counts support this clonotype. The chain recombines TRBV11-2 with TRBJ2-3; 11 bases align to TRBD2. From germline, CDR1 is SGHAT and CDR2 FQNNGV. J was trimmed by 2 bases and V by 6 bases; bases with no gene match: 4. The CDR3 is 15 amino acids. The CDR3 loop is CASRGTSGDTDTQYF. The CDR3 DNA is TGTGCCAGCAGAGGGACTAGCGGAGACACAGATACGCAGTATTTT.

The J gene is TRBJ2-1, the V gene TRBV10-1, with 7 nucleotides matching TRBD2. The CDR3 consists of 16 residues. V lost 0 bases to trimming and J lost 0 bases; unmatched junction nucleotides: 2. The germline V gene has CDR1 WNHNN and CDR2 SYGVQD (reference sequence). The CDR3 nucleotides read TGCGCCAGCAGTGAGTCGGGGGGGAGCTCCTACAATGAGCAGTTCTTC. It is translated as CASSESGGSSYNEQFF.

This chain links TRBV6-1 with TRBJ1-2; a possible D gene is TRBD1 (6 bases). Per the germline V gene, CDR1 is MNHNS and CDR2 is SASEGT. V lost 3 bases to trimming and J lost 7 bases, with 12 bases between them. This CDR3 is 13 amino acids long. The CDR3 coding sequence is TGTGCCAGCAGTGACGTGCGCAGGGGTGGCTACACCTTC. Its protein product is CASSDVRRGGYTF.

The genes are TRBV28 and TRBJ2-1, with D possibly TRBD2 on 7 matching bases. The V end lost 4 bases, the J end lost 7 bases, and 23 bases lay between the germline ends. From germline, CDR1 is MDHEN and CDR2 SYDVKM. The CDR3 totals 17 residues. CDR3 coding DNA: TGTGCCAGCAGTTCCCCCCCACGGGGGGCGAATGTAAATGAGCAGTTCTTC. Translation: CASSSPPRGANVNEQFF.

At least ten counts were recorded for this clonotype. The V and J genes are TRBV24-1 and TRBJ2-1; a weak D match, TRBD2 (6 bases). The length of the CDR3 is 14 residues. Per the germline V gene, CDR1 is KGHDR and CDR2 is SFDVKD. V was shortened by 5 bases and J by 9 bases, with 16 bases between the two germline ends. CDR3 sequence reads: CATSGRLYGGEQFF. The CDR3 DNA sequence: TGTGCCACCAGTGGCCGACTGTACGGGGGTGAGCAGTTCTTC.

V and J are TRBV29-1 and TRBJ2-1, with TRBD2 identical over 8 bases. The CDR3 contains 11 residues. CDR1 is SQVTM, CDR2 ANQGSEA, per germline. The V segment lost 4 bases and the J segment 15 bases; nucleotides outside the gene matches: 8. This chain's CDR3 is CSVAKLAAAFF. The CDR3 DNA reads as TGCAGCGTTGCTAAACTAGCGGCAGCGTTCTTC.

Of note for this clonotype: A much larger clonotype is one base distant, so this may be a read error. The chain carries TRBV7-8 and TRBJ2-5; perhaps D is TRBD1 or TRBD2 (5 bases each). This CDR3 spans 12 amino acids. The V gene lost 5 bases and the J gene lost 7 bases, with 11 bases spanning the gap. Germline CDR1 SGHVS, CDR2 FQNEAQ. This chain's CDR3 is CASSPSGGTQYF. The DNA of the CDR3 is TGTGCCAGCAGCCCCAGTGGGGGGACCCAGTACTTC.

V gene TRBV5-5 combines with J gene TRBJ2-7; TRBD1 aligns across 9 bases. The trim removed 0 bases at V and 3 bases at J, leaving 7 bases unmatched. CDR3 length: 16 residues. From germline, CDR1 is SGHKS and CDR2 YYEKEE (reference sequence). The CDR3: CASSLAGTGIIYEQYF. CDR3 DNA sequence: TGTGCCAGCAGCTTGGCGGGGACAGGGATCATCTACGAGCAGTACTTC.

Of note for this clonotype: A read error may explain this, as a much larger clone is one base away. This chain links TRBV12-3 or TRBV12-4 with TRBJ2-3; TRBD2 matches at 7 bases. V shed 6 bases and J 3 bases; nucleotides not matched to a gene: 15. There are 17 residues in the CDR3. The CDR3 DNA sequence: TGTGCCAGCAGATCCGGGACTAACGGGAGTGGTACAGATACGCAGTATTTT. Its protein is CASRSGTNGSGTDTQYF.